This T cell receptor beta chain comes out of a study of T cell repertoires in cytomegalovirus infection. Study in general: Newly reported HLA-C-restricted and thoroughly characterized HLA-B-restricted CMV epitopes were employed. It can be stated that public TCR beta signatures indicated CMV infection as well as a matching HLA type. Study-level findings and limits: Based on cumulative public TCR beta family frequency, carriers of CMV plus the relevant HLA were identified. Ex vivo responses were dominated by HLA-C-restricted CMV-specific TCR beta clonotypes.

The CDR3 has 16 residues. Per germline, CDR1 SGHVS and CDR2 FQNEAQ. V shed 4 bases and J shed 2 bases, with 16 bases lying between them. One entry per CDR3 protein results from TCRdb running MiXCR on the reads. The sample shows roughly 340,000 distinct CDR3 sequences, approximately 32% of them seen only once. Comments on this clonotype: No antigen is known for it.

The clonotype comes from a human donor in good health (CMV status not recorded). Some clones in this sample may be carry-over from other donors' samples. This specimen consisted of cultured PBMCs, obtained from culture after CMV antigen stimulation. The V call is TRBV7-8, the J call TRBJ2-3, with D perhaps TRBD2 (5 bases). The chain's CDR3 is CASSSRADSTTDTQYF. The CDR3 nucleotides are TGTGCCAGCAGCTCCCGCGCGGACTCGACCACAGATACGCAGTATTTT.